The present T cell receptor beta chain was sequenced within a study of cytomegalovirus exposure and HLA in healthy donors. Trimming removed 4 bases at V and 2 bases at J, with 9 bases between. Germline V lookup: CDR1 MDHEN, CDR2 SYDVKM. The CDR3 is 13 residues long. Whereas donors were nominally healthy upon sampling, unrecorded immune exposures were probable. About this clone: The antigen remains undetermined.

Study-level findings and limits: Researchers reported in a later analysis that a missense DCLRE1C variant was tied to TCR beta V- and J-gene trimming. According to a later analysis, donors in an Asian-associated ancestry cluster reportedly had fewer N-insertions than the 666-donor mean. Most of the TCR beta V segments (in an earlier analysis) were productive either about 90% or about 30% of the time.

A multiplex PCR was run with 60 Vbeta primers and 13 Jbeta primers. This table comes from immunoSEQ multiplex PCR, and its TCRdb copy is limited to in-frame clones, with some not included. The sample carries about 52,000 clones, more than 65% recorded once. The V and J genes are TRBV28 and TRBJ2-7; tentative D call: TRBD1 (6 bases). This receptor was taken from a woman in her 50s in good health and CMV-seronegative. The sample comprised PBMCs. DNA for the CDR3: TGTGCCAGCAGTTCAGGGGCCCCCTACGAGCAGTACTTC. Translation: CASSSGAPYEQYF.